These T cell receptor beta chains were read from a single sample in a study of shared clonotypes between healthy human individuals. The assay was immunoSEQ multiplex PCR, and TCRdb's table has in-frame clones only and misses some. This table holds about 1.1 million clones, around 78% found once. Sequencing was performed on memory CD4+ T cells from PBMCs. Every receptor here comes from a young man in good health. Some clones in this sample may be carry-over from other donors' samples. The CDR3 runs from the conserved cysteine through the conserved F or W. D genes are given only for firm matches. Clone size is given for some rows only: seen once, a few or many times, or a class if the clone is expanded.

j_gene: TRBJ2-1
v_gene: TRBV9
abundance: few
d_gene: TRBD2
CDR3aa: CASSATSGRNNEQFF
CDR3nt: TGTGCCAGCAGCGCGACTAGCGGGAGAAACAATGAGCAGTTCTTC

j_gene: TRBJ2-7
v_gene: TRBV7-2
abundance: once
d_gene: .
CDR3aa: CASSSTGRPSEQYF
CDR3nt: TGTGCCAGCAGCTCCACGGGACGGCCCTCCGAGCAGTACTTC

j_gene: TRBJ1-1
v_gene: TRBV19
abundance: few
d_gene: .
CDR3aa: CASGPGQKNTEAFF
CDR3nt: TGTGCCAGTGGGCCGGGACAAAAGAACACTGAAGCTTTCTTT

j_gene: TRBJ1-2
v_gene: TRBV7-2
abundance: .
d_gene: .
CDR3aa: CASSLVRVSGYTF
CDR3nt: TGTGCCAGCAGCTTAGTCAGGGTCTCTGGCTACACCTTC

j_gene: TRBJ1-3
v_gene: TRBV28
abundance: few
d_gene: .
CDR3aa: CASSFALVPGIAGNTIYF
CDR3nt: TGTGCCAGCAGTTTCGCCCTGGTACCGGGGATCGCTGGAAACACCATATATTTT

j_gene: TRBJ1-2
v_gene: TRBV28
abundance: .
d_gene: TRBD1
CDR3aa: CASSFLGGQLYGYTF
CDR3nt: TGTGCCAGCAGTTTCCTAGGGGGACAGCTATATGGCTACACCTTC

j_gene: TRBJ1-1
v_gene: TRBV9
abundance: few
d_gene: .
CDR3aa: CASSVDGRSAFF
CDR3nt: TGTGCCAGCAGCGTAGACGGCAGATCAGCTTTCTTT

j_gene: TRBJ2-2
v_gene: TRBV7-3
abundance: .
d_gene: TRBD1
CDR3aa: CASSTHRTGGTGELFF
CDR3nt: TGTGCCAGCAGCACACATCGGACAGGGGGCACCGGGGAGCTGTTTTTT

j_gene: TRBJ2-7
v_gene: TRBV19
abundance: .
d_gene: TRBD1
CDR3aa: CASTRRDRPYEQYF
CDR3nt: TGTGCCAGTACCCGCCGGGACAGGCCCTACGAGCAGTACTTC

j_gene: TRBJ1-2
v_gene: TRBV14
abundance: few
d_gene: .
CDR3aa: CASSQDRQGGYTF
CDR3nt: TGTGCCAGCAGCCAAGATCGGCAGGGAGGCTACACCTTC

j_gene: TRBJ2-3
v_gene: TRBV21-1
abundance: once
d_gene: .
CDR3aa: CASSKFNGGLAADTQYF
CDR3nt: TGTGCCAGCAGCAAATTTAACGGTGGACTAGCCGCAGATACGCAGTATTTT

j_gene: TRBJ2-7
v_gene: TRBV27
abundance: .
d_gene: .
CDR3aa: CASPGSRDHQQYF
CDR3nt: TGTGCCAGCCCCGGCAGCAGGGACCACCAGCAGTACTTC